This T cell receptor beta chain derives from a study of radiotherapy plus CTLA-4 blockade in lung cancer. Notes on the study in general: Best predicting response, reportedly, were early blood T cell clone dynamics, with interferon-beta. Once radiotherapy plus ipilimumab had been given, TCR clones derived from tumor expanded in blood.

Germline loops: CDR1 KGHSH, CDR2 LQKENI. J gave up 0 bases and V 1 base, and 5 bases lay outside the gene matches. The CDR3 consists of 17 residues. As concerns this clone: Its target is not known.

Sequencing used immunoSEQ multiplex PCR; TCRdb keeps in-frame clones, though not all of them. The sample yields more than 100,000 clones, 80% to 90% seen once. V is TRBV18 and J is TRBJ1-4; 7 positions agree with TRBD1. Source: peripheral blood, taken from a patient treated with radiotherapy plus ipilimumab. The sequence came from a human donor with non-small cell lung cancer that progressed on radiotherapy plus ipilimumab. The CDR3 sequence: CASSPLPGGTTNEKLFF. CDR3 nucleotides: TGTGCCAGCTCACCACTTCCAGGGGGGACAACTAATGAAAAACTGTTTTTT.